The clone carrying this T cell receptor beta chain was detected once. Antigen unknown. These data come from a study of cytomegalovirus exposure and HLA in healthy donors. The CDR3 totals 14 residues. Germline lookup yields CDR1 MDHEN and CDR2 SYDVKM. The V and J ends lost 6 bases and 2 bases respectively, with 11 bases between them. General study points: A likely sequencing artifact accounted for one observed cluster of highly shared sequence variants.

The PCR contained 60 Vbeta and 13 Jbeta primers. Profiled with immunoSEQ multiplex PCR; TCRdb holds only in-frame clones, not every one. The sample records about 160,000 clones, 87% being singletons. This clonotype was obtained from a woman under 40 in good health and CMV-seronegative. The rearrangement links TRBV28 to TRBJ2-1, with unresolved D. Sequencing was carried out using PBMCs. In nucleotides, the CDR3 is TGTGCCAGCAGCCTTACCGCGGCCTACAATGAGCAGTTCTTC. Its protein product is CASSLTAAYNEQFF.